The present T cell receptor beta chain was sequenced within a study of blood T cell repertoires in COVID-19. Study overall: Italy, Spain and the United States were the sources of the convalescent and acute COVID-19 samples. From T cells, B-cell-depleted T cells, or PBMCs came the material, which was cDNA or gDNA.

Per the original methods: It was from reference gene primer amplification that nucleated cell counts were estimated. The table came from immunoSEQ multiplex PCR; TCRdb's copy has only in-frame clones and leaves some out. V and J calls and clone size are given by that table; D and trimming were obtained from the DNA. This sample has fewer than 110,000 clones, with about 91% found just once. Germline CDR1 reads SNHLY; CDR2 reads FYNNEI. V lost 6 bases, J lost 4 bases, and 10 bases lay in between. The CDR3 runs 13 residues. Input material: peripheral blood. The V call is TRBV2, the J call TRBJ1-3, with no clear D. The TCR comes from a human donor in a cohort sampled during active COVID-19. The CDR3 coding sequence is TGTGCCAGCAGAGAGACGGGAGGAAACACCATATATTTT. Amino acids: CASRETGGNTIYF.